The T cell receptor (beta chain) described here comes from a study of blood T cell repertoires in COVID-19. The protocol was immunoSEQ multiplex PCR, while the TCRdb copy is restricted to in-frame clones and leaves out a portion. The repertoire holds about 360,000 clones, with over 75% as singletons. This CDR3 has 13 amino acids. V was clipped by 6 bases and J by 5 bases; unmatched bases: 4. Germline CDR1 reads MNHEY; CDR2 reads SVGAGI. As for this clone: Within the sample, other DNA sequences also encode this same CDR3.

The receptor comes from a man aged 30 to 45 who had recovered from COVID-19. The rearrangement links TRBV6-5 to TRBJ1-1, with 9 bases fitting TRBD1. Sequenced input: PBMCs or T cells enriched from blood (not recorded which). The chain's CDR3 is CASRPTGGTEAFF. CDR3 bases: TGTGCCAGCAGACCGACAGGGGGGACTGAAGCTTTCTTT.